This T cell receptor (beta chain) was retrieved from a study of blood T cells in healthy people across ages. The germline V gene has CDR1 SGHTA and CDR2 FQGNSA. V gave up 3 bases and J gave up 1 base; unmatched junction bases: 5. The CDR3 sequence is 15 residues long. The authors ran a second PCR of roughly 6 to 11 cycles using a sample-barcoded 5' primer and a J-beta primer mix. TCRdb re-derived calls from the 5' RACE reads in MiXCR, one entry per CDR3 protein. The sample carries about 1.4 million distinct CDR3 sequences, 45% to 70% recorded once. The material sequenced was blood. This chain links TRBV7-2 with TRBJ1-1; 7 positions agree with TRBD1. This TCR came from a man aged 18 to 29 in good health. The CDR3 spells CASSFLAGGNTEAFF. The CDR3 DNA sequence: TGTGCCAGCAGCTTCCTTGCAGGGGGGAACACTGAAGCTTTCTTT. Combining the CDR3 with reference TRBV7-2 and TRBJ1-1 gives the whole variable domain GAGVSQSPSNKVTEKGKDVELRCDPISGHTALYWYRQSLGQGLEFLIYFQGNSAPDKSGLPSDRFSAERTGGSVSTLTIQRTQQEDSAVYLCASSFLAGGNTEAFFGQGTRLTVV.